These 30 T cell receptor beta chains came from one sample sequenced in a study of shared clonotypes between healthy human individuals. The method was immunoSEQ multiplex PCR; TCRdb's version includes in-frame clones alone and lacks a portion of them. The top ten clones hold more than 0.1% of a sample with 2 million to 2.5 million clones, roughly 95% of them seen once. Sequencing used naive CD4+ T cells sorted from blood. Subset of the sample: CD45RA+ positively selected. All receptors come from a young man in good health.

The genes are TRBV19 and TRBJ1-1; D call uncertain. Trimming cost V 6 bases and J 0 bases, with 8 bases left between them. Germline CDR1 reads LNHDA; CDR2 reads SQIVND (reference sequence). The CDR3 spans 13 residues. For the CDR3, the DNA is TGTGCCAGTAGACAGAAACTGAACACTGAAGCTTTCTTT. Translating it yields CASRQKLNTEAFF.

V gene TRBV21-1 combines with J gene TRBJ2-7; TRBD2 is the table's D call, not checked against the DNA. TRBV21-1 corresponds to a pseudogene. The length of the CDR3 is 15 residues. The DNA of the CDR3 is TGTGCCAGCAGCAAAGTTGGAGCCGGGGGATACGAGCAGTACTTC. Translating gives CASSKVGAGGYEQYF.

V is TRBV9 and J is TRBJ1-1, with 9 bases aligning to TRBD1. This CDR3 has 19 residues. Trimming took 0 bases from V and 3 from J; bases not matched to a gene: 15. Germline V gene data show CDR1 as SGDLS and CDR2 as YYNGEE. The DNA for the CDR3 is TGTGCCAGCAGCGTAGCTACTAGTGGGACAGGGAAGCAGGACACTGAAGCTTTCTTT. This sequence encodes CASSVATSGTGKQDTEAFF.

This sequence joins TRBV12-5 and TRBJ2-1; D gene uncertain. Germline CDR1 and CDR2: LGHNT and FRNRAP. The ends were cut back, 0 bases at V and 3 bases at J, with 3 bases in the middle. This CDR3 is 13 amino acids long. CDR3 bases: TGTGCTAGTGGTTTGGTAGGCTACAATGAGCAGTTCTTC. Protein sequence: CASGLVGYNEQFF.

This chain uses TRBV7-9 with TRBJ1-2; weak D call: TRBD1 (6 bases). With 5 bases removed from V and 3 bases from J, the gap between germline ends came to 13 bases. The V gene's germline CDR1 is SEHNR and CDR2 FQNEAQ (reference sequence). The CDR3 spans 14 residues. The CDR3 bases are TGTGCCAGCAGCCCCGGGGGCTTCCACTATGGCTACACCTTC. Translation: CASSPGGFHYGYTF.

The chain combines TRBV7-6 with TRBJ2-1; 8 bases are a match to TRBD2. Trimming cost V 2 bases and J 7 bases; bases outside gene matches: 7. CDR3 size: 15 residues. Germline lookup yields CDR1 SGHVS and CDR2 FNYEAQ. The CDR3 reads CASSLQAGANNEQFF. DNA for the CDR3: TGTGCCAGCAGCTTACAAGCGGGGGCCAATAATGAGCAGTTCTTC.

Concerning this clone: Different DNA sequences within this sample yield the same CDR3. V usage is TRBV30 and J usage is TRBJ2-5, with unresolved D. The CDR3 runs 12 residues. The V end lost 0 bases, the J end lost 2 bases, and 4 bases lay between the germline ends. CDR1 and CDR2 (germline): GTSNPN, SVGIG (reference sequence). The CDR3 reads CAWSVGQETQYF. The CDR3 DNA reads TGTGCCTGGAGTGTCGGACAAGAGACCCAGTACTTC.

This chain links TRBV27 with TRBJ2-1, with 12 bases aligning to TRBD2. The CDR3 is 15 residues long. Germline CDR1 is MNHEY and CDR2 is SMNVEV (reference sequence). Unmatched junction bases numbered 5, after V lost 5 bases and J lost 6 bases. In DNA form, the CDR3 reads TGTGCCAGCAGTGCTAGCGGGAGGGCCTTCAATGAGCAGTTCTTC. This encodes CASSASGRAFNEQFF.

In regard to this clone: Other DNA sequences from this sample encode an identical CDR3 as well. The gene calls are TRBV28 and TRBJ2-7; 9 bases are a match to TRBD1. CDR3 length equals 14 residues. Germline V CDR1 and CDR2: MDHEN, SYDVKM. The V gene end was trimmed by 5 bases and the J gene end by 2 bases; junction bases not matched to a gene: 4. CDR3 protein: CASSPGQGAYEQYF. As DNA, the CDR3 is TGTGCCAGCAGTCCGGGACAGGGAGCCTACGAGCAGTACTTC.

This sequence joins TRBV7-2 and TRBJ2-5, with a possible D match to TRBD1 (5 bases). Germline V lookup: CDR1 SGHTA, CDR2 FQGNSA. The V and J ends lost 4 bases and 4 bases respectively, with 10 bases between them. This CDR3 spans 13 amino acids. CDR3 nucleotides: TGTGCCAGCAGCTCAGCAGGGCGAGAGACCCAGTACTTC. It translates to CASSSAGRETQYF.

Turning to this clone: Other DNA sequences in this sample translate to the same CDR3. The chain employs TRBV2 and TRBJ2-1; TRBD2 agrees at 8 bases. The CDR3 extends over 15 amino acids. The ends lost 7 bases at V and 4 bases at J; junction bases unmatched: 9. Looked up from germline, CDR1 is SNHLY and CDR2 is FYNNEI. The CDR3 nucleotides are TGTGCCAGCAACCCCCTGGCGGGGGGATACAATGAGCAGTTCTTC. It yields the protein CASNPLAGGYNEQFF.

V is TRBV13 and J is TRBJ2-2, with 7 positions matching TRBD2. The J segment lost 4 bases and the V segment lost 3 bases, leaving 5 bases of the junction unmatched. There are 15 residues in the CDR3. CDR1 PRHDT and CDR2 FYEKMQ come from the germline V gene (reference sequence). CDR3 in DNA: TGTGCCAGCAGCTTCGGCGGGGGACCCACCGGGGAGCTGTTTTTT. This sequence encodes CASSFGGGPTGELFF.

This chain connects TRBV6-6 to TRBJ1-1, with 8 bases aligning to TRBD1. V shed 7 bases and J 6 bases; nucleotides not matched to a gene: 13. This CDR3 has 15 residues. Germline-derived CDR1 and CDR2 are MNHNY and SVGAGI (reference sequence). DNA of the CDR3: TGTGCCAGCACCGTCCCCCGGACAGGGTCGGCTGAAGCTTTCTTT. Protein sequence: CASTVPRTGSAEAFF.

A remark on this clone: Distinct nucleotide sequences in the sample also encode this CDR3. The chain combines TRBV2 with TRBJ2-7; 9 nucleotides line up with TRBD1. J gave up 2 bases and V 4 bases, and 3 bases lay outside the gene matches. This CDR3 is built from 14 residues. CDR1 is SNHLY, CDR2 FYNNEI, per germline. The CDR3 here is CASSVGTGTYEQYF. The CDR3 nucleotides are TGTGCCAGCAGTGTGGGGACAGGGACCTACGAGCAGTACTTC. The full variable domain, with the rest looked up from reference TRBV2 and TRBJ2-7, is EPEVTQTPSHQVTQMGQEVILRCVPISNHLYFYWYRQILGQKVEFLVSFYNNEISEKSEIFDDQFSVERPDGSNFTLKIRSTKLEDSAMYFCASSVGTGTYEQYFGPGTRLTVT.

The genes are TRBV2 and TRBJ2-3, with a possible D match to TRBD2 (5 bases). Germline V gene sequence: CDR1 SNHLY, CDR2 FYNNEI. The CDR3 totals 15 residues. The V and J ends lost 6 bases and 2 bases respectively, with 15 bases between them. This chain's CDR3 is CASSAGGRFTDTQYF. The CDR3 DNA is TGTGCCAGCAGCGCAGGAGGCAGATTCACAGATACGCAGTATTTT.

CDR3 residues: CASSLDWGRLNTEAFF. As DNA, the CDR3 is TGCGCCAGCAGCTTGGATTGGGGCAGATTGAACACTGAAGCTTTCTTT. The gene calls are TRBV5-1 and TRBJ1-1; a possible D gene is TRBD1 (5 bases). CDR1 and CDR2 from the germline V gene are SGHRS and YFSETQ. Trimming stripped 0 bases from V and 0 bases from J, with 12 bases between. This CDR3 is 16 amino acids long.

The chain employs TRBV5-6 and TRBJ1-5; no clear D. V shed 4 bases and J shed 4 bases, with 12 bases lying between them. CDR1 and CDR2 (germline): SGHDT, YYEEEE. This CDR3 is 14 amino acids long. CDR3 nucleotide sequence: TGTGCCAGCAGCCCCGGTTATGGGAATCAGCCCCAGCATTTT. Its protein product is CASSPGYGNQPQHF.

This clone was observed a single time. This chain uses TRBV4-3 with TRBJ1-5; TRBD1 is a possible D gene (5 bases). The CDR3 runs to 14 residues. V was clipped by 0 bases and J by 5 bases, with 8 bases between them. Germline V gene lookup returns CDR1 LGHNA and CDR2 YSLEER. CDR3 coding DNA: TGCGCCAGCAGCCAAGAGGGGGGGTATCAGCCCCAGCATTTT. It yields the protein CASSQEGGYQPQHF.

This chain connects TRBV18 to TRBJ2-7, with TRBD2 as a possible D gene (6 bases). The germline V gene has CDR1 KGHSH and CDR2 LQKENI. CDR3 length equals 14 residues. V was cut by 3 bases and J by 7 bases, with 16 bases left in between. CDR3: CASSPSGGTQEQYF. CDR3 nucleotides: TGTGCCAGCTCACCCTCCGGGGGTACCCAAGAGCAGTACTTC.

The chain has TRBV6-1 and TRBJ2-7; 11 bases are a match to TRBD2. V was pared by 2 bases and J by 6 bases, with 12 bases of the junction left unmatched. The germline gives CDR1 MNHNS, CDR2 SASEGT. The CDR3 covers 17 residues. CDR3 bases: TGTGCCAGCAGTGAAATTGGGAATAGCGGGAGGGTTGGCGAGCAGTACTTC. Its translation is CASSEIGNSGRVGEQYF.

V is TRBV10-1 and J is TRBJ2-5, with D tentatively TRBD1 or TRBD2 (5 bases each). The CDR3 is 15 amino acids. Germline CDR1 reads WNHNN; CDR2 reads SYGVQD (reference sequence). Trimming cost V 2 bases and J 2 bases, with 12 bases left between them. CDR3 DNA: TGCGCCAGCAGTGAGCGTGGGACCCATCAAGAGACCCAGTACTTC. It is translated as CASSERGTHQETQYF.

This chain connects TRBV5-1 to TRBJ2-3; the D call may be TRBD1 or TRBD2 (5 bases each). V gave up 4 bases and J gave up 3 bases, with 15 bases separating them. The germline V gene has CDR1 SGHRS and CDR2 YFSETQ. This CDR3 has 15 residues. In nucleotides, the CDR3 is TGCGCCAGCAGCCAGAGGGACCTGTATACAGATACGCAGTATTTT. Encoded protein: CASSQRDLYTDTQYF.

The chain joins TRBV5-1 to TRBJ2-2; D remains ambiguous. The CDR3 covers 15 residues. Trimming pared 0 bases from V and 4 bases from J, leaving 10 bases between. Germline V gene sequence: CDR1 SGHRS, CDR2 YFSETQ. The CDR3 coding sequence is TGCGCCAGCAGCTTGGCGACTGCGAGCACCGGGGAGCTGTTTTTT. This gives the protein CASSLATASTGELFF.

This clone appeared once. This chain links TRBV2 with TRBJ1-5; D uncertain. The CDR3 is 13 amino acids. The V gene's germline CDR1 is SNHLY and CDR2 FYNNEI. V was shortened by 6 bases and J by 9 bases, with 15 bases between the two germline ends. The CDR3 DNA reads as TGTGCCAGCAGCCAGACTCCTTCGGGGCCCCAGCATTTT. Residues: CASSQTPSGPQHF. Complete variable domain (other parts from reference TRBV2 and TRBJ1-5): EPEVTQTPSHQVTQMGQEVILRCVPISNHLYFYWYRQILGQKVEFLVSFYNNEISEKSEIFDDQFSVERPDGSNFTLKIRSTKLEDSAMYFCASSQTPSGPQHFGDGTRLSIL.

The V call is TRBV18, the J call TRBJ2-7; 7 nucleotides match TRBD1. This CDR3 contains 15 residues. Germline V gene lookup returns CDR1 KGHSH and CDR2 LQKENI. V lost 10 bases to trimming and J lost 1 base; unmatched junction nucleotides: 13. Here the CDR3 reads CATSAGQVGSYEQYF. In DNA form, the CDR3 reads TGTGCCACCTCCGCAGGACAGGTCGGATCCTACGAGCAGTACTTC.

V usage is TRBV5-1 and J usage is TRBJ2-2, with D unresolved. V was shortened by 0 bases and J by 0 bases, with 9 bases between the two germline ends. This CDR3 has 16 amino acids. Germline assignment: CDR1 SGHRS and CDR2 YFSETQ. The CDR3 loop reads CASSLDGVSNTGELFF. The DNA of the CDR3 is TGCGCCAGCAGCTTGGACGGCGTCTCGAACACCGGGGAGCTGTTTTTT.

The chain recombines TRBV11-2 with TRBJ2-7; D uncertain. Germline assignment: CDR1 SGHAT and CDR2 FQNNGV. The CDR3 is 14 residues long. The V end lost 2 bases, the J end lost 3 bases, and 11 bases lay between the germline ends. In DNA, the CDR3 is TGTGCCAGCAGCTTACGCAGGTTGAACTACGAGCAGTACTTC. This gives the protein CASSLRRLNYEQYF.

V usage is TRBV5-4 and J usage is TRBJ2-5; D tentatively reads TRBD1 or TRBD2 (5 bases each). Germline V gene sequence: CDR1 SGHNT, CDR2 YYREEE (reference sequence). The CDR3 loop spans 16 amino acids. V was shortened by 0 bases and J by 1 base, with 13 bases between the two germline ends. The CDR3 sequence is CASSLAVGVGQETQYF. The DNA of the CDR3 is TGTGCCAGCAGCTTGGCCGTGGGGGTGGGCCAAGAGACCCAGTACTTC. Complete variable domain (other parts from reference TRBV5-4 and TRBJ2-5): ETGVTQSPTHLIKTRGQQVTLRCSSQSGHNTVSWYQQALGQGPQFIFQYYREEENGRGNFPPRFSGLQFPNYSSELNVNALELDDSALYLCASSLAVGVGQETQYFGPGTRLLVL.

A single count supports this clone. The CDR3 loop reads CASSCSWYVGNTIYF. DNA of the CDR3: TGTGCCAGCAGCTGCTCCTGGTATGTGGGAAACACCATATATTTT. The gene calls are TRBV6-7 and TRBJ1-3; no firm D call. TRBV6-7 is placed among ORFs of uncertain function. The CDR3 totals 15 residues. Trimming took off 6 bases at V and 4 bases at J, with 16 bases between the two ends.

V is TRBV29-1 and J is TRBJ1-1, with 7 bases that match TRBD1. The germline gives CDR1 SQVTM, CDR2 ANQGSEA. The CDR3 has 13 residues. The V segment lost 6 bases and the J segment 7 bases; nucleotides outside the gene matches: 11. The CDR3 sequence: CSVNHGTASEAFF. CDR3 bases: TGCAGCGTAAACCACGGGACAGCTAGTGAAGCTTTCTTT.